Following are 2 T cell receptor beta chains from one sample sequenced in a study of blood T cells in healthy people across ages. Primed by a sample-barcoded 5' primer and a J-beta primer mix, a second PCR proceeded for 7 to 11 cycles. TCRdb reanalysed the 5' RACE reads using MiXCR and keeps one entry per CDR3 protein. The sample has approximately 320,000 distinct CDR3 sequences, roughly 29% seen once; the top ten hold around 30%. Input material: blood. These receptors were collected from a woman in her 70s in good health.

The chain is built from TRBV20-1 and TRBJ2-3; D remains ambiguous. Germline V gene lookup returns CDR1 DFQATT and CDR2 SNEGSKA (reference sequence). There are 8 residues in the CDR3. CDR3 residues: CSADTQYF. The CDR3 DNA reads as TGCAGCGCAGATACGCAGTATTTT.

The J gene is TRBJ1-2, the V gene TRBV6-2 or TRBV6-3; D is uncertain. Germline-derived CDR1 and CDR2 are MNHEY and SVGEGT. Trimming left V 6 bases short and J 4 bases short, with 18 bases between. This CDR3 region has 15 residues. The CDR3 sequence: CASSRPYPQSYGYTF. CDR3 in DNA: TGTGCCAGCAGCCGACCTTATCCCCAATCCTATGGCTACACCTTC.